Listed here are 8 T cell receptor beta chains from one sample, sequenced in a study of CD8 T cells in ankylosing spondylitis. TCRdb re-derived calls from the 5' RACE reads in MiXCR, one entry per CDR3 protein. The data show tens of thousands of distinct CDR3 sequences, roughly 6.2% seen once. The sample was synovial fluid, either unsorted or a sorted T cell fraction (not recorded which). The origin of the receptors is a male donor with ankylosing spondylitis.

This clonotype occurred many times. The rearrangement links TRBV15 to TRBJ2-7; the D gene is possibly TRBD2 (5 bases). Germline V lookup: CDR1 LNHNV, CDR2 YYDKDF (reference sequence). This CDR3 contains 15 residues. V lost 5 bases and J 4 bases, leaving 18 bases between the germline ends. The DNA of the CDR3 is TGTGCCACCAGCGTTACAAGGTCCAGAGGGTACGAGCAGTACTTC. Protein product: CATSVTRSRGYEQYF. The full variable domain, with the rest looked up from reference TRBV15 and TRBJ2-7, is DAMVIQNPRYQVTQFGKPVTLSCSQTLNHNVMYWYQQKSSQAPKLLFHYYDKDFNNEADTPDNFQSRRPNTSFCFLDIRSPGLGDTAMYLCATSVTRSRGYEQYFGPGTRLTVT.

This clonotype was recorded many times. The rearrangement links TRBV6-5 to TRBJ2-7; maybe TRBD1 (6 bases). The germline CDR1 and CDR2 sequences are MNHEY and SVGAGI. The CDR3 runs to 17 residues. V lost 2 bases to trimming and J lost 0 bases, with 17 bases between them. DNA for the CDR3: TGTGCCAGCAGTTACCGATACGCAGGACAGCGCTCCTACGAGCAGTACTTC. It codes for CASSYRYAGQRSYEQYF.

This clonotype was observed many times. The V gene is TRBV30, the J gene TRBJ2-5, with a tentative D call TRBD1 (6 bases). The CDR3 loop spans 13 amino acids. Looked up from germline, CDR1 is GTSNPN and CDR2 is SVGIG (reference sequence). V lost 8 bases to trimming and J lost 1 base, with 14 bases between them. CDR3 in DNA: TGTGCCAGGTCACAGGGACCCCAAGAGACCCAGTACTTC. It translates to CARSQGPQETQYF.

This clonotype has a count of ten or more. This chain uses TRBV19 with TRBJ1-3; 7 nucleotides match TRBD1. This CDR3 contains 15 residues. The J segment lost 0 bases and the V segment lost 9 bases, leaving 8 bases of the junction unmatched. Germline CDR1 reads LNHDA; CDR2 reads SQIVND (reference sequence). CDR3 nucleotide sequence: TGTGCCAGCGCGGGACAGACATTCTCTGGAAACACCATATATTTT. Translated: CASAGQTFSGNTIYF.

This clonotype was seen many times. This chain connects TRBV30 to TRBJ2-2; TRBD1 agrees at 7 bases. CDR3 size: 16 residues. V trimming: 3 bases; J trimming: 4 bases; junction bases outside the gene matches: 11. Germline CDR1 reads GTSNPN; CDR2 reads SVGIG (reference sequence). CDR3 nucleotides: TGTGCCTGGAGGAAGATGGGGTACAGGGGCACCGGGGAGCTGTTTTTT. It yields the protein CAWRKMGYRGTGELFF.

The sample holds many counts of this clonotype. The chain combines TRBV7-2 with TRBJ2-1; D is unclear. The CDR3 loop spans 15 amino acids. In germline, CDR1 is SGHTA, CDR2 FQGNSA. Trimming pared 3 bases from V and 0 bases from J, leaving 9 bases between. Here the CDR3 reads CASSLWLSSYNEQFF. For the CDR3, the DNA is TGTGCCAGCAGCTTGTGGCTAAGCTCCTACAATGAGCAGTTCTTC.

This clonotype has just a few counts. The rearrangement uses TRBV5-6 and TRBJ2-3; maybe TRBD2 (6 bases). The germline V gene has CDR1 SGHDT and CDR2 YYEEEE. Trimming removed 7 bases from V and 1 base from J, with 16 bases in between. There are 15 residues in the CDR3. CDR3 protein: CASGPPWGGTDTQYF. The CDR3 DNA reads as TGTGCCAGCGGCCCCCCTTGGGGGGGCACAGATACGCAGTATTTT.

This clonotype was seen many times. The rearrangement links TRBV9 to TRBJ2-3, with TRBD2 as a possible D gene (5 bases). Trimming left V 0 bases short and J 1 base short, with 12 bases between. The CDR3 is 16 residues long. Germline CDR1 is SGDLS and CDR2 is YYNGEE. This CDR3 reads CASSVVGLARTDTQYF. The CDR3 DNA sequence: TGTGCCAGCAGCGTAGTTGGTCTAGCACGCACAGATACGCAGTATTTT. Filled out from reference TRBV9 and TRBJ2-3, the complete variable domain reads DSGVTQTPKHLITATGQRVTLRCSPRSGDLSVYWYQQSLDQGLQFLIQYYNGEERAKGNILERFSAQQFPDLHSELNLSSLELGDSALYFCASSVVGLARTDTQYFGPGTRLTVL.